Shown below are 19 T cell receptor beta chains from a single sample sequenced in a study of cytomegalovirus exposure and HLA in healthy donors. The data were produced by immunoSEQ multiplex PCR, yet TCRdb's version contains in-frame clones alone and is incomplete. The table includes 250,000 to 400,000 clones, approximately 91% detected once. Material for sequencing was PBMCs. These receptors were taken from a man between 25 and 39 years old in good health and CMV-seronegative.

The V gene is TRBV7-8, the J gene TRBJ1-5; D is possibly TRBD1 (6 bases). The CDR3 consists of 15 residues. Germline assignment: CDR1 SGHVS and CDR2 FQNEAQ. The V end lost 8 bases, the J end lost 1 base, and 15 bases lay between the germline ends. The CDR3 nucleotides are TGTGCCAGCCATCCTCATACAGGGAGCAATCAGCCCCAGCATTTT. Its protein is CASHPHTGSNQPQHF.

The rearrangement uses TRBV6-1 and TRBJ2-7; possible D gene TRBD1, 6 bases. This CDR3 is built from 12 residues. Germline CDR1 MNHNS, CDR2 SASEGT. Trimming left V 7 bases short and J 4 bases short, with 11 bases between. CDR3 loop: CASTGTLYEQYF. DNA of the CDR3: TGTGCCAGCACCGGGACACTTTACGAGCAGTACTTC.

The sample holds a few counts of this clone. The rearrangement uses TRBV5-4 and TRBJ1-6; D gene ambiguous. V lost 0 bases, J lost 13 bases, and 5 bases lay in between. Germline V CDR1 and CDR2: SGHNT, YYREEE (reference sequence). There are 11 residues in the CDR3. The DNA for the CDR3 is TGTGCCAGCAGCTTGGGCGGGCCCCTCCACTTT. This encodes CASSLGGPLHF. Using reference TRBV5-4 and TRBJ1-6 for the parts outside the CDR3, the full variable domain is ETGVTQSPTHLIKTRGQQVTLRCSSQSGHNTVSWYQQALGQGPQFIFQYYREEENGRGNFPPRFSGLQFPNYSSELNVNALELDDSALYLCASSLGGPLHFGNGTRLTVT.

The V gene is TRBV12-2, the J gene TRBJ2-7; the table names TRBD1, a call not compared with the DNA. TRBV12-2 is deemed a pseudogene. The CDR3 covers 16 residues. The CDR3 loop is CASRLTAGESSYEQYF. In DNA form, the CDR3 reads TGTGCAAGTCGCTTAACGGCAGGTGAGAGCTCCTACGAGCAGTACTTC.

With regard to this clone: The sample has other DNA sequences that encode this CDR3 too. This sequence joins TRBV9 and TRBJ2-7; 7 bases line up with TRBD1. Germline CDR1 is SGDLS and CDR2 is YYNGEE. The CDR3 contains 14 residues. V was clipped by 3 bases and J by 4 bases; unmatched bases: 7. The CDR3 sequence is CASSAGTAVYEQYF. The CDR3 bases are TGTGCCAGCAGCGCCGGGACAGCTGTTTACGAGCAGTACTTC.

The J gene is TRBJ2-7, the V gene TRBV10-1; TRBD2 matches at 13 bases. The junction had 3 bases not matched to a gene; V was cut back by 0 bases and J by 1 base. Germline CDR1 reads WNHNN; CDR2 reads SYGVQD (reference sequence). This CDR3 has 17 amino acids. The CDR3 region has the DNA TGCGCCAGCAGTGAGTCCGGACTAGCGGGGGATTCCTACGAGCAGTACTTC. The encoded protein is CASSESGLAGDSYEQYF.

This clone was seen just once. The chain links TRBV6-5 to TRBJ2-3, with D perhaps TRBD1 (5 bases). This CDR3 region has 15 residues. Trimming shortened V by 2 bases and J by 0 bases, and 9 bases separated the two germline ends. Germline-derived CDR1 and CDR2 are MNHEY and SVGAGI. The CDR3 region has the DNA TGTGCCAGCAGTTACGACAGAGCCAGCACAGATACGCAGTATTTT. It yields the protein CASSYDRASTDTQYF.

The gene calls are TRBV5-1 and TRBJ1-4; 9 bases fit TRBD1. Trimming at V came to 0 bases and at J to 5 bases, leaving 2 bases not matched to a gene. Germline CDR1 and CDR2: SGHRS and YFSETQ. CDR3 length: 15 amino acids. Here the CDR3 reads CASSLVGTGNEKLFF. CDR3 bases: TGCGCCAGCAGCTTGGTCGGGACAGGGAATGAAAAACTGTTTTTT.

This rearrangement joins TRBV4-1 to TRBJ2-4, with a weak D call TRBD1 (5 bases). The germline V gene has CDR1 MGHRA and CDR2 YSYEKL. CDR3 size: 14 residues. V shed 2 bases and J shed 5 bases, with 10 bases lying between them. CDR3 amino acids: CASSQKGIQNIQYF. In DNA, the CDR3 is TGCGCCAGCAGCCAAAAGGGGATCCAAAACATTCAGTACTTC.

The chain couples TRBV5-8 to TRBJ1-2, with 7 bases lining up with TRBD1. The J segment lost 4 bases and the V segment lost 4 bases, leaving 13 bases of the junction unmatched. CDR1 and CDR2 from the germline V gene are SGHTS and YDEGEE. The CDR3 is 16 amino acids. CDR3 residues: CASSHPGQRHLYGYTF. The CDR3 DNA reads TGTGCCAGCAGCCATCCGGGACAGAGACACCTCTATGGCTACACCTTC.

The table lists this clone with a few counts. The rearrangement links TRBV10-2 to TRBJ1-2; possible D gene TRBD1, 5 bases. Germline assignment: CDR1 WSHSY and CDR2 SAAADI. The CDR3 spans 13 residues. Trimming removed 3 bases at V and 8 bases at J, with 13 bases between. The CDR3 loop reads CASSDGRVEGYTF. The CDR3 DNA sequence: TGCGCCAGCAGTGATGGCAGGGTAGAAGGCTACACCTTC.

The chain carries TRBV6-1 and TRBJ2-7; D possibly corresponds to TRBD1 (6 bases). CDR1 MNHNS and CDR2 SASEGT come from the germline V gene. The CDR3 covers 14 residues. Trimming removed 8 bases from V and 2 bases from J, with 16 bases in between. Here the CDR3 reads CASSEYRVPYEQYF. The CDR3 DNA reads TGTGCCAGCTCCGAATACAGGGTTCCCTACGAGCAGTACTTC.

The J gene is TRBJ2-7, the V gene TRBV6-1; 8 bases line up with TRBD1. The germline V gene encodes CDR1 MNHNS and CDR2 SASEGT. The CDR3 spans 16 residues. The V gene end was trimmed by 4 bases and the J gene end by 6 bases; junction bases not matched to a gene: 14. This CDR3 is CASSGSRGRGTIEQYF. The DNA of the CDR3 is TGTGCCAGCAGTGGGTCCAGGGGGCGCGGTACGATCGAGCAGTACTTC.

CDR3 DNA: TGTGCCAGCAGCTTAGTAGCTAGCGGGGCGCAGTATTTT. Translation: CASSLVASGAQYF. V usage is TRBV11-3 and J usage is TRBJ2-3; 9 bases are shared with TRBD2. Germline CDR1 and CDR2: SGHNT and YENEEA. The CDR3 is made up of 13 amino acids. Losses at the gene ends were 1 base for V and 10 bases for J; bases not matched to a gene: 3. Using reference TRBV11-3 and TRBJ2-3 for the parts outside the CDR3, the full variable domain is EAGVVQSPRYKIIEKKQPVAFWCNPISGHNTLYWYLQNLGQGPELLIRYENEEAVDDSQLPKDRFSAERLKGVDSTLKIQPAELGDSAVYLCASSLVASGAQYFGPGTRLTVL.

The chain uses TRBV7-2 and TRBJ1-6; 7 bases are shared with TRBD1. The CDR3 is 13 amino acids. The junction had 3 bases not matched to a gene; V was cut back by 8 bases and J by 5 bases. Looked up from germline, CDR1 is SGHTA and CDR2 is FQGNSA. This CDR3 reads CASRRGDNSPLHF. The CDR3 nucleotides are TGTGCCAGCCGCAGGGGGGATAATTCACCCCTCCACTTT.

The CDR3 region has the DNA TGTGCCAGCAGCCGAGGACTAGGGGCTTTCTTT. Its translation: CASSRGLGAFF. The gene calls are TRBV6-6 and TRBJ1-1, with no clear D. This CDR3 is 11 amino acids long. V lost 6 bases, J lost 11 bases, and 13 bases lay in between. Germline CDR1 MNHNY, CDR2 SVGAGI (reference sequence).

The chain is built from TRBV6-1 and TRBJ1-4; TRBD1 might be the D (5 bases). Trimming cost V 7 bases and J 7 bases, with 19 bases left between them. Germline CDR1 is MNHNS and CDR2 is SASEGT. This CDR3 has 15 residues. The CDR3 protein is CASTLKRTLLEKLFF. For the CDR3, the DNA is TGTGCCAGCACCCTGAAAAGGACATTGCTTGAAAAACTGTTTTTT.

The V and J genes are TRBV7-2 and TRBJ2-5, with D maybe TRBD1 (6 bases). The V end was cut by 5 bases, the J end by 4 bases, with 23 bases between. Germline CDR1 and CDR2: SGHTA and FQGNSA. CDR3 length: 17 amino acids. The CDR3 is CASSLTGLNTGRETQYF. The DNA for the CDR3 is TGTGCCAGCAGCCTCACAGGGCTAAATACAGGGAGAGAGACCCAGTACTTC.

The chain has TRBV7-6 and TRBJ1-1, with D unclear. The CDR3 has 13 amino acids. The ends were cut back, 0 bases at V and 3 bases at J, with 5 bases in the middle. Germline V gene lookup returns CDR1 SGHVS and CDR2 FNYEAQ. CDR3 in amino acids: CASSLAAHTEAFF. CDR3 DNA: TGTGCCAGCAGCTTAGCGGCACACACTGAAGCTTTCTTT.